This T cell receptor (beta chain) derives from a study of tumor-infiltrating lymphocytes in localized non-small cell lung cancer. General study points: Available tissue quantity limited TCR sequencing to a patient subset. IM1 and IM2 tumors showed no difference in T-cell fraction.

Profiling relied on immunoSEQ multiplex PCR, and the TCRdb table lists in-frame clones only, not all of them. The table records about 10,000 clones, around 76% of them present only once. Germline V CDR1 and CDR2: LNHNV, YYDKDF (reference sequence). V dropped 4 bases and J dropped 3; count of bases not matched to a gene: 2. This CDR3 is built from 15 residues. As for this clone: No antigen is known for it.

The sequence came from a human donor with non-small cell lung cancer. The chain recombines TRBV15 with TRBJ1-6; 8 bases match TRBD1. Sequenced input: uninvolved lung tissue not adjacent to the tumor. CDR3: CATSNTGGYNSPLHF. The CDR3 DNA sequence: TGTGCCACCAGCAATACAGGGGGCTATAATTCACCCCTCCACTTT.